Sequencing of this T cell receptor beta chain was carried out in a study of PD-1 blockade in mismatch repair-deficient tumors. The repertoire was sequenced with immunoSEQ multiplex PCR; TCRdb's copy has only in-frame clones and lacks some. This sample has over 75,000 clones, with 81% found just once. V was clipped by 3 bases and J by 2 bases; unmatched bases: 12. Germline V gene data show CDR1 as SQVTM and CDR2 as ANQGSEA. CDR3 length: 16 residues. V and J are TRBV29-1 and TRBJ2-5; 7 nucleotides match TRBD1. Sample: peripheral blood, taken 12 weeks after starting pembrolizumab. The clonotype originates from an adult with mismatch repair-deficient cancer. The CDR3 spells CSVEERRQGVQETQYF. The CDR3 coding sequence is TGCAGCGTTGAGGAGCGGAGACAGGGCGTTCAAGAGACCCAGTACTTC.